The 22 T cell receptor beta chains given below trace back to one sample, sequenced in a study of blood T cell repertoires in COVID-19. Here immunoSEQ multiplex PCR was the method, and the copy in TCRdb shows in-frame clones only, minus some. The repertoire holds more than 200,000 clones, around 80% seen once, with approximately 10% in the top ten. Sequences were obtained from peripheral blood. All receptors derive from an elderly woman with COVID-19, enrolled during active disease.

The chain couples TRBV4-2 to TRBJ2-3, with 14 bases matching TRBD2. After removal of 0 bases from V and 2 bases from J, the junction contained 4 bases not matched to a gene. The V gene's germline CDR1 is LGHNA and CDR2 YNFKEQ. This CDR3 contains 18 residues. The CDR3 reads CASSQEGTSGGYTDTQYF. Here the CDR3 DNA reads TGTGCCAGCAGCCAAGAAGGGACTAGCGGGGGCTACACAGATACGCAGTATTTT.

The chain carries TRBV29-1 and TRBJ1-2, with no clear D. This CDR3 contains 12 residues. The V end lost 4 bases, the J end lost 8 bases, and 14 bases lay between the germline ends. The germline CDR1 and CDR2 sequences are SQVTM and ANQGSEA. In nucleotides, the CDR3 is TGCAGCGTTGTTGCAGGTTTGAAAGGCTACACCTTC. As protein: CSVVAGLKGYTF.

The chain links TRBV28 to TRBJ2-7; 8 bases are a match to TRBD1. Trimming cost V 4 bases and J 3 bases; bases outside gene matches: 5. The CDR3 covers 14 residues. Germline values: CDR1 MDHEN, CDR2 SYDVKM. The CDR3 sequence is CASSSQGAVYEQYF. As DNA, the CDR3 is TGTGCCAGCAGTTCGCAGGGGGCCGTCTACGAGCAGTACTTC.

This clone was detected a few times. This rearrangement joins TRBV6-5 to TRBJ1-5; D is possibly TRBD1 (6 bases). The germline CDR1 and CDR2 sequences are MNHEY and SVGAGI. This CDR3 is built from 15 residues. V was shortened by 10 bases and J by 1 base, with 17 bases between the two germline ends. The CDR3 loop is CANGDTQGSNQPQHF. CDR3 nucleotides: TGTGCCAACGGGGACACCCAGGGAAGCAATCAGCCCCAGCATTTT.

The chain employs TRBV10-2 and TRBJ1-3; 10 positions agree with TRBD1. The germline V gene encodes CDR1 WSHSY and CDR2 SAAADI. The CDR3 runs to 14 residues. V lost 7 bases to trimming and J lost 2 bases; unmatched junction nucleotides: 2. The chain's CDR3 is CASNGQGAGNTIYF. CDR3 DNA sequence: TGCGCCAGCAATGGACAGGGGGCTGGAAACACCATATATTTT.

The chain recombines TRBV10-3 with TRBJ2-7; 8 bases map to TRBD1. Germline V gene lookup returns CDR1 ENHRY and CDR2 SYGVKD. CDR3 length equals 13 residues. With V trimmed by 5 bases and J by 3 bases, 3 bases remained unmatched. The CDR3 region has the DNA TGTGCCATCAGTTTTGGACAGGGCTACGAGCAGTACGTC. It codes for CAISFGQGYEQYV.

The V and J genes are TRBV2 and TRBJ2-1; 7 positions match TRBD2. Germline loops: CDR1 SNHLY, CDR2 FYNNEI. There are 14 residues in the CDR3. V was pared by 7 bases and J by 6 bases, with 9 bases of the junction left unmatched. The CDR3 reads CASKPGGEGNEQFF. Written as DNA, the CDR3 is TGTGCCAGCAAACCCGGCGGGGAGGGCAATGAGCAGTTCTTC.

The J gene is TRBJ1-6, the V gene TRBV19; possibly TRBD1 for D (5 bases). This CDR3 has 16 residues. The V end was cut by 4 bases, the J end by 9 bases, with 19 bases between. Germline values: CDR1 LNHDA, CDR2 SQIVND (reference sequence). CDR3 region: CASSTRTGLRGSPLHF. In DNA, the CDR3 is TGTGCCAGTAGTACGCGCACAGGCTTACGAGGTTCACCCCTCCACTTT.

V gene TRBV28 combines with J gene TRBJ1-2; D gene ambiguous. The germline CDR1 and CDR2 sequences are MDHEN and SYDVKM. V lost 5 bases, J lost 4 bases, and 20 bases lay in between. The CDR3 runs 16 residues. The CDR3 loop reads CASSLVLPADSYGYTF. The CDR3 DNA sequence: TGTGCCAGCAGTCTCGTCCTACCGGCAGACTCCTATGGCTACACCTTC.

The chain couples TRBV2 to TRBJ1-1; D remains ambiguous. Trimming shortened V by 4 bases and J by 6 bases, and 12 bases separated the two germline ends. Germline CDR1 reads SNHLY; CDR2 reads FYNNEI. The CDR3 consists of 13 residues. CDR3 sequence: CASSGAQRAEAFF. CDR3 nucleotides: TGTGCCAGCAGTGGTGCGCAACGGGCTGAAGCTTTCTTT. The full variable domain, in which reference TRBV2 and TRBJ1-1 provide the parts outside the CDR3, is EPEVTQTPSHQVTQMGQEVILRCVPISNHLYFYWYRQILGQKVEFLVSFYNNEISEKSEIFDDQFSVERPDGSNFTLKIRSTKLEDSAMYFCASSGAQRAEAFFGQGTRLTVV.

The rearrangement links TRBV19 to TRBJ2-7; a possible D gene is TRBD1 (5 bases). Germline V lookup: CDR1 LNHDA, CDR2 SQIVND (reference sequence). V lost 5 bases and J 7 bases, leaving 9 bases between the germline ends. The CDR3 contains 11 residues. The CDR3 DNA sequence: TGTGCCAGTAGTCCTAAGGGGGAGCAGTACTTC. It is translated as CASSPKGEQYF.

The V gene is TRBV3-1 (or the pseudogene TRBV3-2), the J gene TRBJ2-1; D is perhaps TRBD2 (5 bases). Germline CDR1 and CDR2: LGHDT and YNNKEL (reference sequence). This CDR3 has 14 amino acids. Trimming removed 8 bases at V and 6 bases at J, with 17 bases between. The CDR3 reads CASGTDYLSNEQFF. The DNA for the CDR3 is TGTGCCAGCGGTACAGACTATCTGTCCAATGAGCAGTTCTTC.

The V gene is TRBV7-9, the J gene TRBJ2-7; D is possibly TRBD2 (6 bases). This CDR3 contains 13 residues. Per the germline V gene, CDR1 is SEHNR and CDR2 is FQNEAQ (reference sequence). The V and J ends lost 7 bases and 6 bases respectively, with 16 bases between them. The DNA for the CDR3 is TGTGCCAGCACCGTAGGCACCGGGGGCGAGCAGTACTTC. This codes for CASTVGTGGEQYF.

This clone showed up just once. This chain connects TRBV5-5 to TRBJ1-4; a weak D match, TRBD1 (6 bases). Deletions cut 5 bases from V and 8 bases from J, with 10 bases between. The CDR3 has 12 residues. Germline V CDR1 and CDR2: SGHKS, YYEKEE (reference sequence). The CDR3 reads CASSPQGEKLFF. The CDR3 nucleotides are TGTGCCAGCAGTCCGCAGGGGGAAAAACTGTTTTTT.

CDR3 sequence reads: CASSRTSGGETQYF. As DNA, the CDR3 is TGTGCCAGTAGTCGGACTAGCGGGGGGGAGACCCAGTACTTC. The chain employs TRBV19 and TRBJ2-5; 14 bases map to TRBD2. Trimming removed 5 bases from V and 5 bases from J; junction bases left unmatched: 1. The germline gives CDR1 LNHDA, CDR2 SQIVND (reference sequence). The CDR3 totals 14 residues.

The chain has TRBV3-1 (or the pseudogene TRBV3-2) and TRBJ2-3, with D perhaps matching TRBD1 (6 bases). With 8 bases removed from V and 5 bases from J, the gap between germline ends came to 14 bases. CDR3 length: 13 amino acids. In germline, CDR1 is LGHDT, CDR2 YNNKEL (reference sequence). The CDR3 reads CASGDRNRDTQYF. DNA of the CDR3: TGTGCCAGCGGCGACAGGAACCGAGATACGCAGTATTTT.

This chain connects TRBV13 to TRBJ1-3; D perhaps matches TRBD1 (6 bases). Germline loops: CDR1 PRHDT, CDR2 FYEKMQ (reference sequence). Trimming stripped 5 bases from V and 2 bases from J, with 10 bases between. This CDR3 spans 14 amino acids. Written as DNA, the CDR3 is TGTGCCAGCAGCGTCAGGGGTACTGGAAACACCATATATTTT. Its protein is CASSVRGTGNTIYF.

V and J are TRBV30 and TRBJ1-6; TRBD1 might be the D (5 bases). The CDR3 extends over 20 amino acids. Germline values: CDR1 GTSNPN, CDR2 SVGIG (reference sequence). V was trimmed by 0 bases and J by 7 bases, leaving 28 bases between them. CDR3 nucleotides: TGTGCCTGGAGTGTAGGCCCCCAAACAGAGGATGGGGGGGGAAATTCACCCCTCCACTTT. It specifies CAWSVGPQTEDGGGNSPLHF.

The rearrangement joins TRBV2 to TRBJ2-1, with TRBD2 matching 15 bases. Germline CDR1 is SNHLY and CDR2 is FYNNEI. The CDR3 is 20 residues long. V gave up 5 bases and J gave up 0 bases; unmatched junction bases: 11. DNA of the CDR3: TGTGCCAGCAGTTCGACCGGGACTAGCGGGGGGAGGAGCTCCTACAATGAGCAGTTCTTC. Protein: CASSSTGTSGGRSSYNEQFF.

V and J are TRBV27 and TRBJ1-2; D is uncertain. V was pared by 0 bases and J by 7 bases, with 15 bases between. CDR1 MNHEY and CDR2 SMNVEV come from the germline V gene (reference sequence). The CDR3 sequence is 15 residues long. CDR3 DNA sequence: TGTGCCAGCAGTTTATCCAGCGGCAGGTCGGGTGGCTACACCTTC. This codes for CASSLSSGRSGGYTF.

V gene TRBV29-1 combines with J gene TRBJ1-1, with D uncertain. Germline V lookup: CDR1 SQVTM, CDR2 ANQGSEA. CDR3 size: 11 residues. Trimming stripped 1 base from V and 6 bases from J, with 6 bases between. The DNA for the CDR3 is TGCAGCGTTGAAGGGAGCCCTGAAGCTTTCTTT. Its protein product is CSVEGSPEAFF.

The chain links TRBV7-9 to TRBJ1-1, with TRBD1 as a possible D gene (5 bases). The CDR3 sequence is 14 residues long. In germline, CDR1 is SEHNR, CDR2 FQNEAQ (reference sequence). Trimming stripped 2 bases from V and 3 bases from J, with 10 bases between. The CDR3 sequence: CASSLTGGDTEAFF. The CDR3 nucleotides read TGTGCCAGCAGCTTAACCGGGGGGGACACTGAAGCTTTCTTT.